This T cell receptor beta chain came from a study of cytomegalovirus exposure and HLA in healthy donors. Per the germline V gene, CDR1 is LGHNA and CDR2 is YNFKEQ. V gave up 0 bases and J gave up 8 bases; unmatched junction bases: 9. This CDR3 region has 16 residues. General study results and limits: A prior analysis recorded that most TCR beta V segments were productive about 87% or about 30% of the time. Presence/absence results assume similar sequencing depth per donor, which may not hold.

The PCR ran on 60 Vbeta and 13 Jbeta primers. Original methodology: Roughly 9.9 million shared chains were among the roughly 80 million unique TCR beta chains that a later analysis counted. Profiled with immunoSEQ multiplex PCR; TCRdb holds only in-frame clones, not every one. For V, J and clone size, that table is used; D and trimming come from the DNA. The table has fewer than 85,000 clones, 65% to 90% seen once. About this clone: Its target is unknown.

Though probably carrying unrecorded immune exposures, donors were nominally healthy at sampling. The specimen was PBMCs. The chain links TRBV4-2 to TRBJ2-5; TRBD2 matches 10 bases. The sequence derives from a man aged 70-80 years in good health and CMV-seropositive. CDR3 region: CASSQDRSGGSETQYF. The CDR3 DNA reads as TGTGCCAGCAGCCAAGATCGTAGCGGGGGGTCGGAAACCCAGTACTTC.